The rows below give T cell receptor beta chains drawn from one sample of a study of blood T cell repertoires in COVID-19. Clones were read by immunoSEQ multiplex PCR, and TCRdb kept only the in-frame ones, dropping some. The profile shows 200,000 to 250,000 clones, 82% of them singletons. Sequenced input: PBMCs or T cells enriched from blood (not recorded which). These receptors all come from a man aged 35-49 years who had recovered from COVID-19. The CDR3 runs from the conserved cysteine through the conserved F or W. The D gene is left open where the match is weak. Only part of the rows carry a size: once, few, many, or a class if the clone is expanded.

TRBV18	-	TRBD1	18	TRBJ1-5	TGTGCCAGCTCATCGGGACAGGGGGTACCAGGAGTAAACTTACCCCAGCATTTT	CASSSGQGVPGVNLPQHF
TRBV7-2	-	-	14	TRBJ1-2	TGTGCCAGCAGCTTAATGCAGGGAGGCTATGGCTACACCTTC	CASSLMQGGYGYTF
TRBV7-2	-	-	14	TRBJ2-3	TGTGCCAGCAGCGTGGGTTCCGGGTACGATACGCAGTATTTT	CASSVGSGYDTQYF
TRBV9	-	-	16	TRBJ2-3	TGTGCCAGCAGCGTAGGAGCTAGCGCCTACACAGATACGCAGTATTTT	CASSVGASAYTDTQYF
TRBV5-1	-	-	15	TRBJ1-1	TGCGCCAGCAGCTTGAGTACGGGGGTGGACACTGAAGCTTTCTTT	CASSLSTGVDTEAFF
TRBV4-3	-	-	13	TRBJ1-1	TGCGCCAGCAGACACCAATTACAGGGAGAAGCTTTCTTT	CASRHQLQGEAFF
TRBV28	few	-	13	TRBJ1-1	TGTGCCAGCACGGACAGTGTGAACACTGAAGCTTTCTTT	CASTDSVNTEAFF
TRBV28	-	TRBD1	11	TRBJ1-2	TGTGCCAGCACAGGGGGGTATGGCTACACCTTC	CASTGGYGYTF
TRBV27	few	TRBD2	19	TRBJ2-3	TGTGCCAGCAGTTCCCGGACCGGGACTAGCGGGGGGGTGACAAATACGCAGTATTTT	CASSSRTGTSGGVTNTQYF
TRBV28	once	-	13	TRBJ1-2	TGTGCCAGCAGTTTATCGTCCGGGGGGGGCTACACCTTC	CASSLSSGGGYTF
TRBV15	many	-	17	TRBJ1-5	TGTGCCACCAGCAGAGAAAAGGCAGGGGCCAGCAATCAGCCCCAGCATTTT	CATSREKAGASNQPQHF
TRBV28	-	TRBD2	14	TRBJ2-7	TGTGCCAGCAGGGAACTAGCGGTCTTCTACGAGCAGTACTTC	CASRELAVFYEQYF
TRBV2	-	TRBD1	13	TRBJ1-1	TGTGCCAGCAGTCCAGGGGGCCGCACTGAAGCTTTCTTT	CASSPGGRTEAFF
TRBV5-1	-	TRBD1	15	TRBJ2-2	TGCGCCAGCAGGGCCGGGACAGGGGGCCCCGGGGAGCTGTTTTTT	CASRAGTGGPGELFF
TRBV10-3	once	TRBD1	13	TRBJ1-1	TGTGCCATCAGTGAGGCAGGGGGCACTGAAGCTTTCTTT	CAISEAGGTEAFF
TRBV5-1	-	TRBD2	15	TRBJ2-3	TGCGCCAGCAGTCCCGGGACTAGCGTCACAGATACGCAGTATTTT	CASSPGTSVTDTQYF
TRBV12-3/TRBV12-4	-	-	12	TRBJ2-2	TGTGCCAGCAGTTTATCCGGGGGGGAGCTGTTTTTT	CASSLSGGELFF
TRBV20-1	-	-	11	TRBJ1-1	TGCAGTGCTAGCGTGTATCTAGGAGCTTTCTTT	CSASVYLGAFF
TRBV7-2	-	TRBD1	13	TRBJ1-1	TGTGCCAGCAGCTCGGAGACAGGGGGTGAAGCTTTCTTT	CASSSETGGEAFF
TRBV14	-	TRBD1	17	TRBJ2-6	TGTGCCAGCAGCCAACGACAGGGGGTTGCTGGGGCCAACGTCCTGACTTTC	CASSQRQGVAGANVLTF
TRBV7-9	-	TRBD1	14	TRBJ2-7	TGTGCCAGCAAACGAGGGGGCTCGACCCACGAGCAGTACTTC	CASKRGGSTHEQYF
TRBV4-3	-	-	16	TRBJ2-1	TGCGCCAGCAGCCAAGTCCTAGCAAGCTCCTACAATGAGCAGTTCTTC	CASSQVLASSYNEQFF
TRBV7-3	once	-	13	TRBJ2-1	TGTGCCAGCAGCTTAAATAGTCGGAATGAGCAGTTCTTC	CASSLNSRNEQFF
TRBV5-1	once	-	15	TRBJ2-3	TGCGCCAGCAGCTTGGGGGCGGGGAAGGGAGATACGCAGTATTTT	CASSLGAGKGDTQYF
TRBV29-1	-	-	13	TRBJ2-7	TGCAGCGTCCGGAGGGGCGTGGGGAGCGAGCAGTACTTC	CSVRRGVGSEQYF
TRBV19	-	TRBD1	15	TRBJ1-5	TGTGCCAGTAGTATAGGTCCGACAGGGTATCAGCCCCAGCATTTT	CASSIGPTGYQPQHF
TRBV5-1	few	TRBD2	15	TRBJ2-3	TGCGCCAGCAGTATAGCGGGGGGGCCTCTATATACGCAGTATTTT	CASSIAGGPLYTQYF
TRBV11-3	-	-	12	TRBJ1-1	TGTGCCAGCAGCGTAGGCCAGGGTGAAGCTTTCTTT	CASSVGQGEAFF
TRBV19	-	TRBD1	15	TRBJ2-7	TGTGCCAGTAGTCCCCCGACAGGGAAGATACGGGAGCAGTACTTC	CASSPPTGKIREQYF
TRBV5-5	-	TRBD1	14	TRBJ1-5	TGTGCCAGCAGGTACGGGACAGGGGCTCAGCCCCAGCATTTT	CASRYGTGAQPQHF
TRBV28	once	-	12	TRBJ2-7	TGTGCCAGCAACAGGGCCGCCTACGAGCAGTACTTC	CASNRAAYEQYF
TRBV6-5	-	-	15	TRBJ2-2	TGTGCCAGCAGTTACGTGGACAAGAACACCGGGGAGCTGTTTTTT	CASSYVDKNTGELFF
TRBV6-5	-	TRBD1	15	TRBJ2-7	TGTGCCAGCAGCCGCCGTGAGGACAGGGTCTACGAGCAGTACTTC	CASSRREDRVYEQYF
TRBV28	-	-	14	TRBJ1-2	TGTGCCAGCAGTCCGCGGGTTTCGATCTATGGCTACACCTTC	CASSPRVSIYGYTF
TRBV20-1	-	-	16	TRBJ1-2	TGCAGTGCTAGTTCCCCGTCCGGGGGGACCAACTATGGCTACACCTTC	CSASSPSGGTNYGYTF
TRBV30	many	-	13	TRBJ1-1	TGTGCCTGGAGTGTAAACAGGAACACTGAAGCTTTCTTT	CAWSVNRNTEAFF
TRBV7-3	-	TRBD2	13	TRBJ2-1	TGTGCCAGCAGCTCCGGCCCACTAGCGGAGCAGTTCTTC	CASSSGPLAEQFF
TRBV5-1	-	TRBD1	15	TRBJ1-6	TGCGCCAGCAGCTTGGTGGCAGGGGGCAACTCACCCCTCCACTTT	CASSLVAGGNSPLHF
TRBV19	-	TRBD1	19	TRBJ1-5	TGTGCCAGTAAGGCGTGGAGGGGACAGGCCTATTATAGCAATCAGCCCCAGCATTTT	CASKAWRGQAYYSNQPQHF
TRBV27	-	-	13	TRBJ1-2	TGTGCCAGCTCGAAAAACAGGGTCTGGAGCTACACCTTC	CASSKNRVWSYTF
TRBV7-9	-	-	16	TRBJ1-2	TGTGCCAGCAGCTCGACCTGGGGGCCTGGGAACTATGGCTACACCTTC	CASSSTWGPGNYGYTF
TRBV5-6	once	-	14	TRBJ1-2	TGTGCCAGCAGCTTGGGCAGGGTCAGTTATGGCTACACCTTC	CASSLGRVSYGYTF
TRBV6-2/TRBV6-3	-	-	18	TRBJ1-5	TGTGCCAGCAGTTACTCGAAGCGCGGGGGAGGCAGCAATCAGCCCCAGCATTTT	CASSYSKRGGGSNQPQHF
TRBV7-2	once	-	12	TRBJ2-7	TGTGCCAGCAGCTCGGGGATAGGGGAGCAGTACTTC	CASSSGIGEQYF
TRBV5-1	-	TRBD1	15	TRBJ1-2	TGCGCCAGCAGCCTAGGGACAGCTGTCGGCTATGGCTACACCTTC	CASSLGTAVGYGYTF
TRBV12-5	-	-	15	TRBJ2-1	TGTGCTAGTGGTTTGTGGCGCGCGGACAACAATGAGCAGTTCTTC	CASGLWRADNNEQFF
TRBV5-1	-	-	14	TRBJ1-2	TGCGCCAGCAGCATAGAGGGTGCCAACTATGGCTACACCTTC	CASSIEGANYGYTF
TRBV2	-	-	11	TRBJ1-1	TGTGCCAGCGGCCAATACACTGAAGCTTTCTTT	CASGQYTEAFF
TRBV11-3	-	TRBD2	15	TRBJ2-1	TGTGCCAGCAGCTTGAGTGGGGGGGCCTACAATGAGCAGTTCTTC	CASSLSGGAYNEQFF
TRBV24-1	-	-	18	TRBJ1-4	TGTGCCACCAGTGATTCCAATTTGCGTAGTGGAGGAAATGAAAAACTGTTTTTT	CATSDSNLRSGGNEKLFF
TRBV5-1	few	-	14	TRBJ1-1	TGCGCCAGCAGCTTGAAACAGGGAAACACTGAAGCTTTCTTT	CASSLKQGNTEAFF
TRBV5-1	-	TRBD1	18	TRBJ1-4	TGCGCCAGCAGCTCGGGATGGTCGACAGGGATGTTTGGGGAAAAACTGTTTTTT	CASSSGWSTGMFGEKLFF
TRBV3-1/TRBV3-2	-	-	13	TRBJ1-2	TGTGCCAGCAGCCCACCATCGGGGAATGGCTACACCTTC	CASSPPSGNGYTF
TRBV25-1	-	TRBD2	15	TRBJ2-2	TGTGCCAGCAGTGATTCGGGAGGGAACACCGGGGAGCTGTTTTTT	CASSDSGGNTGELFF